A single sample gave rise to the 21 T cell receptor beta chains below, sequenced in a study of blood T cell repertoires in COVID-19. This table comes from immunoSEQ multiplex PCR, and its TCRdb copy is limited to in-frame clones, with some not included. The table includes about 360,000 clones, approximately 89% detected once. Sequenced material: PBMCs or T cells enriched from blood (not recorded which). These receptors all come from a man in his forties or fifties in a cohort exposed to, infected with or recovered from COVID-19 (not recorded which).

This sequence joins TRBV28 and TRBJ2-1, with D perhaps matching TRBD1 (6 bases). Looked up from germline, CDR1 is MDHEN and CDR2 is SYDVKM. With 6 bases removed from V and 0 bases from J, the gap between germline ends came to 15 bases. The CDR3 length is 16 residues. The CDR3 is CASRTGTSSSYNEQFF. The CDR3 nucleotides read TGTGCCAGCAGGACAGGTACCTCGAGCTCCTACAATGAGCAGTTCTTC.

V usage is TRBV5-1 and J usage is TRBJ2-3; 13 nucleotides agree with TRBD2. The CDR3 has 16 residues. Germline CDR1 and CDR2: SGHRS and YFSETQ. Trimming took 0 bases from V and 5 from J; bases not matched to a gene: 3. As DNA, the CDR3 is TGCGCCAGCAGCTTGGGACTAGCGGGAGGTGAAGATACGCAGTATTTT. Translation: CASSLGLAGGEDTQYF.

Many counts were recorded for this clone. This rearrangement joins TRBV7-3 to TRBJ1-2, with TRBD1 matching over 8 bases. J lost 8 bases, V lost 5 bases, and 7 bases had no gene match. This CDR3 contains 13 residues. Germline V gene lookup returns CDR1 SGHTA and CDR2 FQGTGA. This CDR3 reads CASSLGQGGGYTF. CDR3 coding DNA: TGTGCCAGCAGCCTAGGACAGGGCGGCGGCTACACCTTC.

The V call is TRBV10-3, the J call TRBJ1-1; 9 bases line up with TRBD1. The V and J ends lost 6 bases and 11 bases, in that order; junction bases with no gene match: 13. In germline, CDR1 is ENHRY, CDR2 SYGVKD. The CDR3 is 14 residues long. CDR3 residues: CAIRGTGGAADAFF. In nucleotides, the CDR3 is TGTGCCATCAGAGGTACAGGGGGCGCAGCCGACGCTTTCTTT.

The CDR3 region has the DNA TGTGCCAGCTCACTCCGGACTAGCGGGATCATTGAGCAGTTCTTC. As protein: CASSLRTSGIIEQFF. This sequence joins TRBV18 and TRBJ2-1; TRBD2 matches at 12 bases. V lost 4 bases and J lost 9; bases outside the gene matches: 7. Germline lookup yields CDR1 KGHSH and CDR2 LQKENI. The length of the CDR3 is 15 residues.

This clone was seen more than once but under ten times. This sample includes further DNA sequences coding for the same CDR3. The J gene is TRBJ2-1, the V gene TRBV7-9; TRBD2 aligns across 14 bases. Germline CDR1 and CDR2: SEHNR and FQNEAQ (reference sequence). The CDR3 has 15 amino acids. V dropped 5 bases and J dropped 7; count of bases not matched to a gene: 4. This CDR3 reads CASSPRTSGRNEQFF. The CDR3 DNA reads TGTGCCAGCAGCCCAAGGACTAGCGGGAGGAATGAGCAGTTCTTC.

Here the CDR3 reads CASSRQGIREKLFF. The CDR3 coding sequence is TGTGCCAGCAGTCGACAGGGGATCCGGGAAAAACTGTTTTTT. The gene calls are TRBV6-5 and TRBJ1-4; TRBD1 matches at 8 bases. V trimming: 5 bases; J trimming: 8 bases; junction bases outside the gene matches: 7. Germline V gene lookup returns CDR1 MNHEY and CDR2 SVGAGI. CDR3 length equals 14 residues.

This chain connects TRBV19 to TRBJ1-5; 7 nucleotides match TRBD1. Germline values: CDR1 LNHDA, CDR2 SQIVND (reference sequence). Unmatched junction bases numbered 9, after V lost 3 bases and J lost 7 bases. The CDR3 spans 15 residues. The CDR3 coding sequence is TGTGCCAGTAGTATCACCGGGACAGCCGCGCAGCCCCAGCATTTT. Amino acids: CASSITGTAAQPQHF.

The chain carries TRBV30 and TRBJ1-2; 9 nucleotides align to TRBD1. The CDR3 has 17 residues. Per the germline V gene, CDR1 is GTSNPN and CDR2 is SVGIG (reference sequence). With V trimmed by 4 bases and J by 4 bases, 16 bases remained unmatched. The CDR3 nucleotides are TGTGCCTGGAACCCAACCGGGACAGGGACCAAAAGCTATGGCTACACCTTC. Translated: CAWNPTGTGTKSYGYTF.

In its sample, this clone was seen a few times. This chain links TRBV2 with TRBJ2-2; tentatively, D is TRBD1 (5 bases). CDR3 length equals 14 residues. Between the trimmed V and J ends, which lost 5 bases and 1 base, there was a span of 8 bases. Germline-derived CDR1 and CDR2 are SNHLY and FYNNEI. The chain's CDR3 is CASSPDRNTGELFF. Written as DNA, the CDR3 is TGTGCCAGCAGTCCCGACAGGAACACCGGGGAGCTGTTTTTT.

This clone has a handful of counts. The sample holds other DNA sequences that translate to the same CDR3. This chain links TRBV2 with TRBJ1-1; the D is unclear. The ends were cut back, 7 bases at V and 1 base at J, with 4 bases in the middle. Germline loops: CDR1 SNHLY, CDR2 FYNNEI. The CDR3 sequence is 11 residues long. The chain's CDR3 is CASNRNTEAFF. CDR3 DNA: TGTGCCAGCAATAGGAACACTGAAGCTTTCTTT.

The genes are TRBV7-2 and TRBJ2-1; 11 nucleotides match TRBD2. The CDR3 has 12 amino acids. From germline, CDR1 is SGHTA and CDR2 FQGNSA. The junction had 3 bases not matched to a gene; V was cut back by 2 bases and J by 15 bases. CDR3 coding DNA: TGTGCCAGCAGCTTACGACTAGCGGGACGGTTCTTC. This sequence encodes CASSLRLAGRFF.

The chain uses TRBV28 and TRBJ1-2; D call uncertain. This CDR3 has 12 residues. CDR1 is MDHEN, CDR2 SYDVKM, per germline. Between the trimmed V and J ends, which lost 3 bases and 5 bases, there was a span of 7 bases. This CDR3 reads CASSFTGYGYTF. As DNA, the CDR3 is TGTGCCAGCAGTTTTACGGGGTATGGCTACACCTTC.

This chain links TRBV27 with TRBJ1-5; no definite D call. The CDR3 consists of 13 residues. The ends were cut back, 2 bases at V and 3 bases at J, with 5 bases in the middle. From germline, CDR1 is MNHEY and CDR2 SMNVEV (reference sequence). The CDR3 protein is CASSLEDNQPQHF. Here the CDR3 DNA reads TGTGCCAGCAGTTTAGAGGACAATCAGCCCCAGCATTTT.

This chain joins TRBV9 and TRBJ2-3; the match to TRBD2 covers 11 bases. Germline trimming cut 4 bases from V and 3 bases from J; bases unmatched to any gene: 4. From germline, CDR1 is SGDLS and CDR2 YYNGEE. CDR3 size: 15 residues. This CDR3 reads CASSNSGRETDTQYF. In DNA, the CDR3 is TGTGCCAGCAGCAATAGCGGGAGGGAGACAGATACGCAGTATTTT.

The chain is built from TRBV6-5 and TRBJ1-1; maybe TRBD1 (6 bases). Germline assignment: CDR1 MNHEY and CDR2 SVGAGI. The CDR3 is 15 amino acids. Trimming removed 1 base at V and 4 bases at J, with 13 bases between. CDR3 region: CASSYFGQFGTEAFF. CDR3 nucleotides: TGTGCCAGCAGTTACTTCGGACAGTTTGGCACTGAAGCTTTCTTT.

The chain is built from TRBV7-9 and TRBJ2-2, with a possible D match to TRBD2 (6 bases). V was pared by 2 bases and J by 0 bases, with 19 bases between. The CDR3 is 19 residues long. Germline V gives CDR1 SEHNR, CDR2 FQNEAQ (reference sequence). CDR3 bases: TGTGCCAGCAGCTTAATGGGAGGCAGGCGGTTCGCGAACACCGGGGAGCTGTTTTTT. Translated: CASSLMGGRRFANTGELFF.

The rearrangement links TRBV10-3 to TRBJ1-5; D possibly corresponds to TRBD1 (5 bases). CDR3 length equals 15 residues. Trimming pared 5 bases from V and 7 bases from J, leaving 18 bases between. Germline V lookup: CDR1 ENHRY, CDR2 SYGVKD. Written as DNA, the CDR3 is TGTGCCATCAGTCCAAGGGGACCCGCGGGGCAGCCCCAGCATTTT. Translating it yields CAISPRGPAGQPQHF.

This clone was seen a few times. This rearrangement joins TRBV28 to TRBJ2-7, with TRBD2 identical over 8 bases. Looked up from germline, CDR1 is MDHEN and CDR2 is SYDVKM. The CDR3 runs to 14 residues. V was clipped by 7 bases and J by 4 bases; unmatched bases: 9. CDR3 nucleotide sequence: TGTGCCAGCACGACTTCCGGGACTAGATACGAGCAGTACTTC. Encoded protein: CASTTSGTRYEQYF.

This clone showed up just once. The chain links TRBV4-2 to TRBJ2-7; possibly TRBD2 for D (6 bases). The V gene lost 0 bases and the J gene lost 4 bases, with 13 bases spanning the gap. CDR3 length: 15 residues. Per germline, CDR1 LGHNA and CDR2 YNFKEQ. CDR3 sequence (DNA): TGTGCCAGCAGCCAAGATTATGCGGGATCGTACGAGCAGTACTTC. This translates into CASSQDYAGSYEQYF.

The J gene is TRBJ2-3, the V gene TRBV7-9; a weak D match, TRBD2 (6 bases). Germline values: CDR1 SEHNR, CDR2 FQNEAQ (reference sequence). The ends were cut back, 1 base at V and 3 bases at J, with 8 bases in the middle. This CDR3 has 14 amino acids. The CDR3 DNA follows: TGTGCCAGCAGCTTAGTGACTAGGACAGATACGCAGTATTTT. Residues: CASSLVTRTDTQYF.